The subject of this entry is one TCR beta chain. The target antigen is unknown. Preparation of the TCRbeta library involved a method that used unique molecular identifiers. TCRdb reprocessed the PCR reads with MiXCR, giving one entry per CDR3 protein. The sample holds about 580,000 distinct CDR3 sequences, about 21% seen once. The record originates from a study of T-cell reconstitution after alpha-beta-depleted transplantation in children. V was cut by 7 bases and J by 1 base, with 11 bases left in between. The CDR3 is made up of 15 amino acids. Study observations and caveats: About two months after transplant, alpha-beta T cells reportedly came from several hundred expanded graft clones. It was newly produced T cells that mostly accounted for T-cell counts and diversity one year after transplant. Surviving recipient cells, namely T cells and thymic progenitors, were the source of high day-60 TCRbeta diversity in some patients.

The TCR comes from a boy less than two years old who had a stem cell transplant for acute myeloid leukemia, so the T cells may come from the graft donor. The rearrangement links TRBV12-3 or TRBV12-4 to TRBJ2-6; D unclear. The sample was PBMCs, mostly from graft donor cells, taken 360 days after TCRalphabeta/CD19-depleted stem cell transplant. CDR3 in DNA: TGTGCCAGCACTAAAGGGCTGTCTGGGGCCAACGTCCTGACTTTC. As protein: CASTKGLSGANVLTF.